This TCR beta chain was documented in a study of T cells in Graves' hyperthyroidism and ophthalmopathy. J was trimmed by 0 bases and V by 1 base; bases with no gene match: 3. Germline V CDR1 and CDR2: MGHRA, YSYEKL. This CDR3 is built from 15 residues. It was considered stable Graves' hyperthyroidism when ophthalmopathy did not progress within 18 months. This clonotype was seen only a few times. RNA transcripts gave rise to amplified TCR beta CDR3 regions. First-round RT-PCR targeting the TCR CDR3 was performed with the HTBI primer set. TCRdb re-called the multiplex PCR reads with MiXCR, one entry per CDR3 protein. The sample records about half a million distinct CDR3 sequences, less than 25% being singletons.

The chain joins TRBV4-1 to TRBJ2-7; 7 nucleotides agree with TRBD1. This receptor was identified in a young man with Graves' hyperthyroidism. The material sequenced was blood. CDR3: CASSQVTGTSYEQYF. Here the CDR3 DNA reads TGCGCCAGCAGCCAAGTGACAGGGACCTCCTACGAGCAGTACTTC.